The 27 T cell receptor beta chains given below trace back to one sample, sequenced in a study of identical twins. TCRdb re-derived calls from the 5' RACE reads in MiXCR, one entry per CDR3 protein. This sample has roughly 1,500,000 distinct CDR3 sequences, with around 33% found just once. The material sequenced was cord blood. The source of these receptors is a newborn girl in good health.

There are a few counts of this clonotype. The DNA for the CDR3 is TGTGCCAGCAGTTCGACTAGCGGGAGTATCTATGAGCAGTTCTTC. Translated: CASSSTSGSIYEQFF. The V call is TRBV11-2, the J call TRBJ2-1, with 12 nucleotides matching TRBD2. The CDR3 has 15 residues. Losses at the gene ends were 6 bases for V and 8 bases for J; bases not matched to a gene: 8. Germline CDR1 reads SGHAT; CDR2 reads FQNNGV.

This chain connects TRBV5-1 to TRBJ2-7, with 8 nucleotides matching TRBD2. Germline V gene sequence: CDR1 SGHRS, CDR2 YFSETQ. The junction had 11 bases not matched to a gene; V was cut back by 5 bases and J by 7 bases. This CDR3 contains 14 residues. CDR3 in amino acids: CASSPGTRVREQYF. In nucleotides, the CDR3 is TGCGCCAGCAGTCCCGGGACTAGGGTTCGAGAGCAGTACTTC.

The chain has TRBV20-1 and TRBJ2-1, with D possibly TRBD1 on 6 matching bases. The CDR3 has 17 residues. The germline CDR1 and CDR2 sequences are DFQATT and SNEGSKA (reference sequence). V was trimmed by 0 bases and J by 5 bases, leaving 20 bases between them. The CDR3 reads CSARDWFVGAMDNEQFF. The CDR3 DNA follows: TGCAGTGCTAGAGATTGGTTCGTGGGGGCGATGGACAATGAGCAGTTCTTC.

The rearrangement links TRBV20-1 to TRBJ2-3; unclear D gene. V gave up 3 bases and J gave up 5 bases, with 6 bases separating them. The germline gives CDR1 DFQATT, CDR2 SNEGSKA (reference sequence). CDR3 length: 11 residues. CDR3: CSASLLDTQYF. Written as DNA, the CDR3 is TGCAGTGCTAGCCTTTTAGATACGCAGTATTTT.

This clonotype was detected only a few times. This chain joins TRBV12-3 or TRBV12-4 and TRBJ2-4; TRBD1 matches 8 bases. Near its end, the DNA agrees better with TRBJ2-7, so the J call may be wrong. The CDR3 has 14 amino acids. As DNA, the CDR3 is TGTGCCAGCAGGACCGGACAGGGAGCCTACGAGCAGTACTTC. It encodes CASRTGQGAYEQYF.

The V gene is TRBV12-3 or TRBV12-4, the J gene TRBJ1-1, with D possibly being TRBD1 (6 bases). With 4 bases removed from V and 7 bases from J, the gap between germline ends came to 10 bases. The CDR3 extends over 12 amino acids. The CDR3 coding sequence is TGTGCCAGCAGTTACAGGGCCCTTGAAGCTTTCTTT. Encoded protein: CASSYRALEAFF.

The chain has TRBV20-1 and TRBJ2-5; a possible D gene is TRBD2 (7 bases). CDR3 length: 15 residues. V was clipped by 5 bases and J by 5 bases, with 21 bases between them. Germline V gene lookup returns CDR1 DFQATT and CDR2 SNEGSKA (reference sequence). The CDR3 loop reads CSAVIWGRGMETQYF. In DNA form, the CDR3 reads TGCAGTGCTGTAATATGGGGGCGGGGGATGGAGACCCAGTACTTC.

The J gene is TRBJ2-7, the V gene TRBV6-6; the match to TRBD2 covers 10 bases. The V gene end was trimmed by 2 bases and the J gene end by 6 bases; junction bases not matched to a gene: 10. Per germline, CDR1 MNHNY and CDR2 SVGAGI (reference sequence). The CDR3 loop spans 16 amino acids. As DNA, the CDR3 is TGTGCCAGCAGTTACAATCCCCTAGCGGGGGCAATCGAGCAGTACTTC. Translated, it gives CASSYNPLAGAIEQYF.

This clonotype was detected a few times. The chain couples TRBV9 to TRBJ1-4; no reliable D call. V was pared by 3 bases and J by 3 bases, with 12 bases between. The CDR3 totals 15 residues. CDR1 is SGDLS and CDR2 is YYNGEE in the germline V gene. The CDR3 sequence: CASSASRQPNEKLFF. DNA of the CDR3: TGTGCCAGCAGCGCCAGTCGGCAGCCTAATGAAAAACTGTTTTTT.

This clonotype has a single count. CDR3 sequence: CASSPRQASVGYTF. CDR3 sequence (DNA): TGTGCCAGCAGCCCCCGACAGGCTTCGGTTGGCTACACCTTC. The rearrangement uses TRBV11-2 and TRBJ1-2, with D perhaps matching TRBD1 (6 bases). V was clipped by 5 bases and J by 7 bases, with 17 bases between them. Germline V CDR1 and CDR2: SGHAT, FQNNGV. This CDR3 has 14 residues.

V is TRBV12-3 or TRBV12-4 and J is TRBJ2-5; 9 bases line up with TRBD2. Germline trimming cut 2 bases from V and 7 bases from J; bases unmatched to any gene: 8. The CDR3 extends over 15 amino acids. CDR3 in amino acids: CASSLRGSGGGTQYF. In DNA form, the CDR3 reads TGTGCCAGCAGTTTACGAGGTAGCGGGGGAGGGACCCAGTACTTC.

CDR3 DNA: TGTGCCAGCAGCTTGATCCAGTGGGGGGCCACAGATACGCAGTATTTT. Its translation is CASSLIQWGATDTQYF. The V call is TRBV7-2, the J call TRBJ2-3; D may be TRBD1 or TRBD2 (6 bases each). CDR3 length: 16 amino acids. Germline-derived CDR1 and CDR2 are SGHTA and FQGNSA. Trimming cost V 3 bases and J 2 bases, with 15 bases left between them.

This clonotype turned up a few times. The chain couples TRBV29-1 to TRBJ1-2, with D tentatively TRBD1 (5 bases). Trimming took off 4 bases at V and 5 bases at J, with 8 bases between the two ends. The CDR3 spans 11 residues. Germline CDR1 reads SQVTM; CDR2 reads ANQGSEA. In DNA, the CDR3 is TGCAGCGTTGGAGGGGAATATGGCTACACCTTC. Encoded protein: CSVGGEYGYTF.

A word on this clonotype: A much more abundant neighbour one base away suggests this may be a read error. V and J are TRBV5-1 and TRBJ2-5; 10 bases are shared with TRBD2. The CDR3 covers 16 residues. Germline CDR1 reads SGHRS; CDR2 reads YFSETQ. With V trimmed by 1 base and J by 11 bases, 14 bases remained unmatched. DNA of the CDR3: TGCGCCAGCAGCTTGTTAACTAGCGGGATTGGGAATGAGCAGTACTTC. As protein: CASSLLTSGIGNEQYF.

The genes are TRBV6-5 and TRBJ2-3; 10 bases fit TRBD2. The CDR3 is made up of 15 amino acids. V dropped 6 bases and J dropped 3; count of bases not matched to a gene: 6. The germline V gene has CDR1 MNHEY and CDR2 SVGAGI. The CDR3 sequence is CASRNGTSATDTQYF. The CDR3 nucleotides are TGTGCCAGCAGGAACGGGACTAGCGCTACAGATACGCAGTATTTT.

This clonotype was found a few times. The genes are TRBV10-1 and TRBJ2-5; D remains ambiguous. CDR1 and CDR2 from the germline V gene are WNHNN and SYGVQD (reference sequence). The CDR3 loop spans 13 amino acids. With 3 bases removed from V and 5 bases from J, the gap between germline ends came to 10 bases. CDR3 sequence reads: CASSDPPLETQYF. The DNA for the CDR3 is TGCGCCAGCAGTGACCCCCCGTTGGAGACCCAGTACTTC.

The V gene is TRBV24-1, the J gene TRBJ2-1; 7 bases are a match to TRBD2. The ends lost 7 bases at V and 1 base at J; junction bases unmatched: 6. CDR3 length: 15 amino acids. Germline V lookup: CDR1 KGHDR, CDR2 SFDVKD. This chain's CDR3 is CATRRDYISYNEQFF. The DNA of the CDR3 is TGTGCCACCAGGAGGGACTACATATCCTACAATGAGCAGTTCTTC.

The chain links TRBV5-1 to TRBJ1-6; D uncertain. The germline V and J ends were trimmed by 0 bases and 7 bases, with 14 bases remaining between them. This CDR3 comprises 16 residues. CDR1 and CDR2 (germline): SGHRS, YFSETQ. The CDR3 is CASSLGLTDFNSPLHF. The CDR3 bases are TGCGCCAGCAGCTTGGGGCTAACAGACTTCAATTCACCCCTCCACTTT.

The chain uses TRBV7-8 and TRBJ2-1, with D tentatively TRBD2 (6 bases). This CDR3 has 16 amino acids. The V and J ends lost 5 bases and 8 bases respectively, with 22 bases between them. CDR1 is SGHVS, CDR2 FQNEAQ, per germline. The CDR3 region has the DNA TGTGCCAGCAGCCCCATGTTCGGACTAACCCAATATGAGCAGTTCTTC. Its translation: CASSPMFGLTQYEQFF.

This clonotype was detected ten times or more. The rearrangement uses TRBV29-1 and TRBJ2-3; D tentatively fits TRBD1 or TRBD2 (6 bases each). Germline assignment: CDR1 SQVTM and CDR2 ANQGSEA. The length of the CDR3 is 15 residues. The V end was cut by 0 bases, the J end by 1 base, with 11 bases between. Written as DNA, the CDR3 is TGCAGCGTTGAAGATCCAGGGGAGGGCACAGATACGCAGTATTTT. Residues: CSVEDPGEGTDTQYF.

This clonotype was observed a few times. The chain uses TRBV30 and TRBJ1-5, with D perhaps TRBD1 (5 bases). The germline gives CDR1 GTSNPN, CDR2 SVGIG (reference sequence). The CDR3 totals 13 residues. The germline V and J ends were trimmed by 3 bases and 3 bases, with 9 bases remaining between them. CDR3 sequence: CAWSHRFNQPQHF. The CDR3 region has the DNA TGTGCCTGGAGCCACAGGTTCAATCAGCCCCAGCATTTT.

This chain joins TRBV4-1 and TRBJ2-5; 8 bases match TRBD1. Trimming removed 1 base from V and 11 bases from J; junction bases left unmatched: 12. This CDR3 is built from 15 residues. Germline V lookup: CDR1 MGHRA, CDR2 YSYEKL. The CDR3 is CASSQVGQGAREQYF. The CDR3 nucleotides are TGCGCCAGCAGCCAAGTCGGGCAGGGGGCTAGGGAGCAGTACTTC.

This clonotype has only a few counts. This chain links TRBV4-2 with TRBJ2-3; D unclear. This CDR3 region has 15 residues. With 0 bases removed from V and 0 bases from J, the gap between germline ends came to 7 bases. The V gene's germline CDR1 is LGHNA and CDR2 YNFKEQ. This CDR3 reads CASSQDLRSTDTQYF. For the CDR3, the DNA is TGTGCCAGCAGCCAAGATCTGCGGAGCACAGATACGCAGTATTTT.

This clonotype was seen a few times. The CDR3 region is CASGDASNTGELFF. CDR3 coding DNA: TGTGCCAGCGGGGACGCATCGAACACCGGGGAGCTGTTTTTT. The chain uses TRBV25-1 and TRBJ2-2; the D gene could be TRBD1 or TRBD2 (5 bases each). V was clipped by 8 bases and J by 0 bases, with 10 bases between them. There are 14 residues in the CDR3. The germline V gene encodes CDR1 MGHDK and CDR2 SYGVNS.

This clonotype came up once. The chain employs TRBV12-3 or TRBV12-4 and TRBJ2-1; D gene unclear. The J call may not be correct, given that the DNA end is closer to TRBJ2-7. This CDR3 contains 17 residues. In DNA form, the CDR3 reads TGTGCCAGCAGGACCCTTTTCGCGGACGGCTACTACAATGAGCAGTACTTC. The encoded protein is CASRTLFADGYYNEQYF.

V and J are TRBV20-1 and TRBJ2-3; TRBD2 matches at 9 bases. With 0 bases clipped from V and 4 bases from J, the junction kept 8 bases outside the gene matches. Germline V gene sequence: CDR1 DFQATT, CDR2 SNEGSKA (reference sequence). CDR3 length equals 16 residues. The chain's CDR3 is CSARDRGTSKPDTQYF. CDR3 DNA: TGCAGTGCTAGAGATCGGGGGACTAGCAAGCCAGATACGCAGTATTTT.

The rearrangement links TRBV29-1 to TRBJ2-5, with 10 bases aligning to TRBD2. The J call may be in error: the DNA end matches TRBJ2-7 better. The CDR3 is 14 residues long. Germline V CDR1 and CDR2: SQVTM, ANQGSEA. The CDR3 nucleotides read TGCAGCGTTGAGTCCGGGACTAGCGTTGGCGAGCAGTACTTC. Translation: CSVESGTSVGEQYF.